This paragraph reports one T cell receptor (beta chain). Its antigen is still unknown. In the PCR, 60 Vbeta and 13 Jbeta primers were used. Profiling relied on immunoSEQ multiplex PCR, and the TCRdb table lists in-frame clones only, not all of them. The table lists around 65,000 clones, about three quarters of them singletons. The record originates from a study of cytomegalovirus exposure and HLA in healthy donors. Study-level results: As a later analysis showed, a missense DCLRE1C variant was linked to trimming of TCR beta V- and J-genes. The likely origin of a cluster of highly shared sequence variants was a sequencing artifact.

The receptor's source is a woman in her 30s in good health and CMV-seropositive. Sequenced input: PBMCs.

CDR3 amino acids: CASSRRDRGYEQYF. The CDR3 DNA is TGTGCCAGCAGCCGAAGGGACAGGGGCTACGAGCAGTACTTC. The gene calls are TRBV4-2 and TRBJ2-7, with 10 bases aligning to TRBD1. CDR3 length equals 14 residues. The trim removed 4 bases at V and 3 bases at J, leaving 3 bases unmatched. Germline CDR1 and CDR2: LGHNA and YNFKEQ.